This T cell receptor beta chain was found in a study of T cell responses to AZD1222 COVID-19 vaccine. Sequenced by immunoSEQ multiplex PCR; TCRdb stores in-frame clones only, minus some. The table lists about 140,000 clones, about 92% of them singletons. Study-wide findings and caveats: Researchers report vaccine-associated CD4 TCRs spanning spike, with dominance at 160-218 and 743-854. Spike-specific TCR breadth and depth both grew after two AZD1222 doses.

Comment on this clone: Its antigen is still unknown.

The TCR sequence derives from an adult who had recovered from COVID-19. The source was peripheral blood, collected after recovery from COVID-19.

The CDR3: CASSLAGTGRTGELFF. As DNA, the CDR3 is TGCGCCAGCAGCTTGGCCGGGACAGGGAGGACCGGGGAGCTGTTTTTT. This sequence joins TRBV5-1 and TRBJ2-2, with 9 bases identical to TRBD1. J lost 5 bases, V lost 0 bases, and 5 bases had no gene match. The CDR3 extends over 16 amino acids. Looked up from germline, CDR1 is SGHRS and CDR2 is YFSETQ.